Presented here are 30 T cell receptor beta chains from one specimen sequenced in a study of patients and donors after allogeneic stem cell transplantation (dated by TCRdb to between 2020 and 2021). The method was RT-PCR. For sequencing, a NextSeq 550 was employed. Clones were called with MiXCR by TCRdb after fastp trimmed the public reads at Q25, and only in-frame beta chains were retained. Rows matching on CDR3 protein sequence are summarized as one entry with the most common DNA and genes. A total of roughly 880,000 distinct CDR3 sequences appear in this sample, approximately 19% of them only once. Around 5.5% of the sample belongs to the ten largest clones. Specimen: blood, either unsorted or a sorted T cell fraction (not recorded which). The receptors originated from a human donor who was either an allogeneic HSCT recipient or a stem cell or donor lymphocyte infusion donor (not recorded which). It is not recorded whose cells these are; they may come from a transplant donor.

The rearrangement uses TRBV6-1 and TRBJ2-2; 8 nucleotides align to TRBD1. Trimming at V came to 7 bases and at J to 4 bases, leaving 8 bases not matched to a gene. Germline CDR1 is MNHNS and CDR2 is SASEGT. This CDR3 has 15 amino acids. This chain's CDR3 is CASIPQGAGTGELFF. For the CDR3, the DNA is TGTGCCAGCATCCCTCAGGGGGCGGGCACCGGGGAGCTGTTTTTT.

This clonotype was recorded a few times. The rearrangement joins TRBV6-1 to TRBJ2-1; 7 nucleotides line up with TRBD1. Germline values: CDR1 MNHNS, CDR2 SASEGT. This CDR3 is built from 15 residues. With 6 bases clipped from V and 2 bases from J, the junction kept 7 bases outside the gene matches. This CDR3 reads CASSQPGTAYNEQFF. The CDR3 DNA follows: TGTGCCAGCAGCCAGCCCGGGACAGCCTACAATGAGCAGTTCTTC.

This sequence joins TRBV27 and TRBJ2-5; D uncertain. V gave up 0 bases and J gave up 5 bases, with 10 bases separating them. Germline CDR1 MNHEY, CDR2 SMNVEV (reference sequence). The CDR3 totals 14 residues. DNA for the CDR3: TGTGCCAGCAGTTTATCGTCGTATGGGGAGACCCAGTACTTC. Protein sequence: CASSLSSYGETQYF.

The chain couples TRBV5-1 to TRBJ2-1; 9 bases are a match to TRBD2. Germline CDR1 is SGHRS and CDR2 is YFSETQ. The CDR3 loop spans 17 amino acids. The J segment lost 9 bases and the V segment lost 0 bases, leaving 13 bases of the junction unmatched. In DNA form, the CDR3 reads TGCGCCAGCAGCTTGGGCGTTAGCGGGAGTTTTAAGGCTGAGCAGTTCTTC. Its translation: CASSLGVSGSFKAEQFF.

The chain combines TRBV12-3 or TRBV12-4 with TRBJ2-3, with 14 bases identical to TRBD2. Losses at the gene ends were 4 bases for V and 6 bases for J; bases not matched to a gene: 12. The CDR3 covers 18 residues. The CDR3 region has the DNA TGTGCCAGCAGTTCTTTGACTAGCGGGAGGGCGGGCTCTGATACGCAGTATTTT. Residues: CASSSLTSGRAGSDTQYF.

This clonotype was seen more than once but under ten times. The chain carries TRBV6-2 or TRBV6-3 and TRBJ2-1, with TRBD2 matching over 9 bases. The CDR3 runs 16 residues. From germline, CDR1 is MNHEY and CDR2 SVGEGT. V shed 4 bases, J shed 7 bases, and the junction held 11 bases outside the gene matches. The CDR3 DNA follows: TGTGCCAGCAGTTTGGAGCGGGAGGTTAGATTGAATGAGCAGTTCTTC. It is translated as CASSLEREVRLNEQFF.

This clonotype was picked up a small number of times. CDR3 in DNA: TGTGCCAGCAGCCAATTTCAGGGACTAGCGGGGAGTCGAGAGACCCAGTACTTC. Translation: CASSQFQGLAGSRETQYF. The genes are TRBV4-2 and TRBJ2-5, with 13 bases matching TRBD2. The CDR3 runs to 18 residues. The germline gives CDR1 LGHNA, CDR2 YNFKEQ. V lost 2 bases and J lost 4; bases outside the gene matches: 10.

The table lists this clonotype with a few counts. CDR3 DNA sequence: TGTGCCAGCAGTGAACAGGGCTATGGCTACACCTTC. It yields the protein CASSEQGYGYTF. V gene TRBV25-1 combines with J gene TRBJ1-2; TRBD1 is a possible D gene (5 bases). Germline V lookup: CDR1 MGHDK, CDR2 SYGVNS. The ends were cut back, 2 bases at V and 4 bases at J, with 5 bases in the middle. CDR3 length: 12 amino acids.

This clonotype has a handful of counts. The V gene is TRBV11-2, the J gene TRBJ2-3, with D unclear. This CDR3 is built from 13 residues. Germline-derived CDR1 and CDR2 are SGHAT and FQNNGV. The ends were cut back, 2 bases at V and 3 bases at J, with 6 bases in the middle. CDR3: CASSLWRTDTQYF. CDR3 nucleotide sequence: TGTGCCAGCAGCTTATGGCGAACAGATACGCAGTATTTT.

In its sample, this clonotype was seen many times. The V and J genes are TRBV4-3 and TRBJ2-7; 9 nucleotides agree with TRBD1. Trimming at V came to 4 bases and at J to 2 bases, leaving 3 bases not matched to a gene. Germline CDR1 and CDR2: LGHNA and YSLEER. The CDR3 sequence is 14 residues long. DNA for the CDR3: TGCGCCAGCAGCCCGAGGACAGGGGCCTACGAGCAGTACTTC. Residues: CASSPRTGAYEQYF.

For this clonotype: One end of the junction is discordant with germline, which a read error may explain. The rearrangement joins TRBV12-3 or TRBV12-4 to TRBJ2-3, with 8 bases lining up with TRBD2. This CDR3 spans 12 amino acids. The chain's CDR3 is CASSPKRGTQYF. The CDR3 DNA sequence: TGTGCTAGCAGTCCGAAGCGGGGGACGCAGTATTTT.

This clonotype was found a few times. The gene calls are TRBV6-1 and TRBJ2-7; 8 nucleotides match TRBD2. This CDR3 has 14 residues. V shed 7 bases and J 6 bases; nucleotides not matched to a gene: 11. The germline gives CDR1 MNHNS, CDR2 SASEGT. The DNA for the CDR3 is TGTGCCAGCAAGCGGGAGAGTCTGACAGGCGAGCAGTACTTC. Protein: CASKRESLTGEQYF.

A few counts support this clonotype. The chain links TRBV4-1 to TRBJ2-1, with TRBD2 identical over 16 bases. V shed 5 bases, J shed 0 bases, and the junction held 10 bases outside the gene matches. CDR3 size: 20 residues. Germline CDR1 MGHRA, CDR2 YSYEKL. The CDR3 DNA reads TGCGCCAGCAGCTTGGGACTAGCGGGAGGGCCTTTCATCTCCTACAATGAGCAGTTCTTC. This translates into CASSLGLAGGPFISYNEQFF.

There are a few counts of this clonotype. The chain joins TRBV20-1 to TRBJ1-4, with D perhaps TRBD1 (6 bases). V lost 7 bases and J 15 bases, leaving 27 bases between the germline ends. Germline CDR1 DFQATT, CDR2 SNEGSKA (reference sequence). The CDR3 consists of 14 residues. For the CDR3, the DNA is TGCAGTGTTGTCCCGACAGGAATAAATCGGAAGGTGTTTTTT. It is translated as CSVVPTGINRKVFF.

Here the CDR3 reads CASSGEAGPSYNEQFF. In nucleotides, the CDR3 is TGTGCCAGCAGCGGGGAAGCGGGACCCTCCTACAATGAGCAGTTCTTC. This chain links TRBV7-8 with TRBJ2-1; 7 bases match TRBD2. The length of the CDR3 is 16 residues. Germline CDR1 SGHVS, CDR2 FQNEAQ. Losses at the gene ends were 5 bases for V and 0 bases for J; bases not matched to a gene: 7.

The CDR3 reads CASTPRGYPNYGYTF. The CDR3 nucleotides are TGTGCCAGCACCCCCCGGGGGTACCCTAACTATGGCTACACCTTC. This rearrangement joins TRBV6-2 or TRBV6-3 to TRBJ1-2, with D perhaps matching TRBD1 (5 bases). Trimming stripped 7 bases from V and 0 bases from J, with 15 bases between. CDR3 size: 15 residues. Germline assignment: CDR1 MNHEY and CDR2 SVGEGT.

The V gene is TRBV6-1, the J gene TRBJ2-2; D unresolved. Trimming removed 5 bases from V and 3 bases from J, with 7 bases in between. The germline V gene encodes CDR1 MNHNS and CDR2 SASEGT. There are 13 residues in the CDR3. The CDR3 sequence: CASSPRYTGELFF. CDR3 sequence (DNA): TGTGCCAGCAGTCCCCGCTACACCGGGGAGCTGTTTTTT.

The genes are TRBV27 and TRBJ1-4; 7 bases match TRBD1. The V gene end was trimmed by 10 bases and the J gene end by 0 bases; junction bases not matched to a gene: 11. Germline V CDR1 and CDR2: MNHEY, SMNVEV (reference sequence). CDR3 length: 16 amino acids. CDR3 protein: CAKRRDRDATNEKLFF. DNA for the CDR3: TGTGCCAAACGCCGGGACAGAGACGCAACTAATGAAAAACTGTTTTTT.

Ten or more counts support this clonotype. This chain connects TRBV27 to TRBJ2-2; unclear D gene. The V end was cut by 6 bases, the J end by 1 base, with 0 bases between. Germline V gene sequence: CDR1 MNHEY, CDR2 SMNVEV (reference sequence). The CDR3 runs to 11 residues. The CDR3 loop reads CASRNTGELFF. The CDR3 DNA is TGTGCCAGCAGGAACACCGGGGAGCTGTTTTTT.

This clonotype was seen a few times. The J gene is TRBJ1-5, the V gene TRBV12-3 or TRBV12-4; 9 bases match TRBD1. This CDR3 has 15 amino acids. V lost 6 bases, J lost 6 bases, and 9 bases stayed unmatched. This CDR3 reads CASSRPTGGGQPQHF. CDR3 in DNA: TGTGCCAGCAGCCGACCTACAGGGGGCGGTCAGCCCCAGCATTTT.

The chain uses TRBV12-3 or TRBV12-4 and TRBJ2-3; no definite D call. This CDR3 region has 15 residues. Trimming left V 2 bases short and J 1 base short, with 10 bases between. CDR3 in amino acids: CASSLWVRRTDTQYF. The CDR3 nucleotides are TGTGCCAGCAGTTTATGGGTTCGCCGCACAGATACGCAGTATTTT.

This sequence joins TRBV29-1 and TRBJ2-5, with D perhaps TRBD1 (6 bases). The length of the CDR3 is 12 residues. The germline V gene has CDR1 SQVTM and CDR2 ANQGSEA. Trimming cost V 4 bases and J 2 bases, with 8 bases left between them. Written as DNA, the CDR3 is TGCAGCGTTGGGACAGCACAAGAGACCCAGTACTTC. The encoded protein is CSVGTAQETQYF.

The rearrangement joins TRBV11-3 to TRBJ2-7, with 10 bases matching TRBD1. The ends lost 4 bases at V and 4 bases at J; junction bases unmatched: 7. Looked up from germline, CDR1 is SGHNT and CDR2 is YENEEA. This CDR3 contains 15 residues. The CDR3 loop reads CASSSAGTGVYEQYF. The CDR3, as DNA: TGTGCCAGCAGCTCTGCCGGGACAGGGGTATACGAGCAGTACTTC. The full variable domain, in which reference TRBV11-3 and TRBJ2-7 provide the parts outside the CDR3, is EAGVVQSPRYKIIEKKQPVAFWCNPISGHNTLYWYLQNLGQGPELLIRYENEEAVDDSQLPKDRFSAERLKGVDSTLKIQPAELGDSAVYLCASSSAGTGVYEQYFGPGTRLTVT.

The chain recombines TRBV27 with TRBJ2-1; 9 nucleotides line up with TRBD1. Germline-derived CDR1 and CDR2 are MNHEY and SMNVEV (reference sequence). J gave up 13 bases and V 10 bases, and 14 bases lay outside the gene matches. This CDR3 region has 13 residues. The CDR3: CATTASRTGAQFF. DNA for the CDR3: TGTGCCACCACAGCATCCAGGACAGGGGCACAGTTCTTC.

The rearrangement links TRBV29-1 to TRBJ2-1; tentative D call: TRBD2 (5 bases). Germline loops: CDR1 SQVTM, CDR2 ANQGSEA. V was trimmed by 1 base and J by 15 bases, leaving 13 bases between them. This CDR3 spans 11 amino acids. As DNA, the CDR3 is TGCAGCGTTGAAGGCGGGCCACCTAGGTTCTTC. Translated, it gives CSVEGGPPRFF.

The V call is TRBV11-1, the J call TRBJ2-1; D is undetermined. The V and J ends lost 1 base and 8 bases respectively, with 9 bases between them. Per germline, CDR1 SGHAT and CDR2 FQDESV (reference sequence). There are 13 residues in the CDR3. The CDR3 sequence is CASSLVAVYEQFF. The CDR3 nucleotides read TGTGCCAGCAGCTTAGTAGCCGTCTATGAGCAGTTCTTC.

The chain employs TRBV20-1 and TRBJ2-1, with 16 bases lining up with TRBD2. V shed 6 bases and J 4 bases; nucleotides not matched to a gene: 9. CDR1 and CDR2 (germline): DFQATT, SNEGSKA (reference sequence). The CDR3 has 17 residues. CDR3 coding DNA: TGCAGTGCACGTCCCGGGACTAGCGGGAGGGCTTACAATGAGCAGTTCTTC. Amino acid sequence: CSARPGTSGRAYNEQFF.

There are a few counts of this clonotype. The chain combines TRBV12-3 or TRBV12-4 with TRBJ2-3; unclear D gene. Trimming cost V 3 bases and J 5 bases, with 9 bases left between them. This CDR3 region has 13 residues. Here the CDR3 DNA reads TGTGCCAGCAGTTTCTCGACTGGAGATACGCAGTATTTT. This codes for CASSFSTGDTQYF.

The CDR3 nucleotides are TGTGCCAGCAGCCATGGACAGGGCTATCAGCCCCAGCATTTT. Its protein product is CASSHGQGYQPQHF. The chain has TRBV7-8 and TRBJ1-5, with 8 bases lining up with TRBD1. Germline CDR1 is SGHVS and CDR2 is FQNEAQ. V was clipped by 5 bases and J by 5 bases; unmatched bases: 5. The CDR3 length is 14 residues.

V gene TRBV19 combines with J gene TRBJ2-7; weak D call: TRBD2 (6 bases). Germline V lookup: CDR1 LNHDA, CDR2 SQIVND (reference sequence). The CDR3 extends over 14 amino acids. V was cut by 3 bases and J by 2 bases, with 11 bases left in between. This CDR3 is CASSMRRGTYEQYF. The CDR3 DNA sequence: TGTGCCAGTAGTATGAGGCGGGGTACCTACGAGCAGTACTTC.